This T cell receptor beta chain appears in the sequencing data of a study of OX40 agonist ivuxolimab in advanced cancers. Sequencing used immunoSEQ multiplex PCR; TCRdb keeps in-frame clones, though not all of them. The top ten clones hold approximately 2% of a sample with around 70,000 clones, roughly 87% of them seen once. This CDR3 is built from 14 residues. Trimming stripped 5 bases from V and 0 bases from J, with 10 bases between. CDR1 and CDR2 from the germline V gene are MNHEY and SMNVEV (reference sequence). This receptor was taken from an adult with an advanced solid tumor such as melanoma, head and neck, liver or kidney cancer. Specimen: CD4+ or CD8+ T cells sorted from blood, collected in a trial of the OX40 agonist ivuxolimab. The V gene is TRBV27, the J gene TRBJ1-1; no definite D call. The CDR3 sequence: CASSPSTVNTEAFF. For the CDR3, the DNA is TGTGCCAGCAGTCCCTCGACGGTGAACACTGAAGCTTTCTTT.